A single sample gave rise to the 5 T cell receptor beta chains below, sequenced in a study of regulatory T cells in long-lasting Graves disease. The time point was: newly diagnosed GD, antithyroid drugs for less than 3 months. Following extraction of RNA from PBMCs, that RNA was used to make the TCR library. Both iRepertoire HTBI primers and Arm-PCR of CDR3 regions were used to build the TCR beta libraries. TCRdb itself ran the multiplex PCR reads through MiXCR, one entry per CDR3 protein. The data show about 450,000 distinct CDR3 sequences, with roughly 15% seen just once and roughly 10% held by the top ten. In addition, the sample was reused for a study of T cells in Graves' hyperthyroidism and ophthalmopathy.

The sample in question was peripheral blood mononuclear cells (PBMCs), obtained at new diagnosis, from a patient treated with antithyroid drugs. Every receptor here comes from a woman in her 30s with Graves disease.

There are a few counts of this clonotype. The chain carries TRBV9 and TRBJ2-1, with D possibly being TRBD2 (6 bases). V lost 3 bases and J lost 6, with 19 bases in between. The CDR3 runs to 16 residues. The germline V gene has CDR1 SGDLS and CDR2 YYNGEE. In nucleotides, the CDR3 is TGTGCCAGCAGCGCTTTTTTGGCGGGACCTCCCAATGAGCAGTTCTTC. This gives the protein CASSAFLAGPPNEQFF. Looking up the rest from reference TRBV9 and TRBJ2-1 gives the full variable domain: DSGVTQTPKHLITATGQRVTLRCSPRSGDLSVYWYQQSLDQGLQFLIQYYNGEERAKGNILERFSAQQFPDLHSELNLSSLELGDSALYFCASSAFLAGPPNEQFFGPGTRLTVL.

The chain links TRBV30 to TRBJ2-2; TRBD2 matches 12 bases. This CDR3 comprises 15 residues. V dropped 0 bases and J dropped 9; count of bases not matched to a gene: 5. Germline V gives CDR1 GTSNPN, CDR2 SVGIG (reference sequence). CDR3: CAWSVLAGGNRELFF. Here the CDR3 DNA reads TGTGCCTGGAGTGTTCTAGCGGGAGGGAACCGGGAGCTGTTTTTT. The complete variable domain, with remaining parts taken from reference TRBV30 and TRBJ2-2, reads SQTIHQWPATLVQPVGSPLSLECTVEGTSNPNLYWYRQAAGRGLQLLFYSVGIGQISSEVPQNLSASRPQDRQFILSSKKLLLSDSGFYLCAWSVLAGGNRELFFGEGSRLTVL.

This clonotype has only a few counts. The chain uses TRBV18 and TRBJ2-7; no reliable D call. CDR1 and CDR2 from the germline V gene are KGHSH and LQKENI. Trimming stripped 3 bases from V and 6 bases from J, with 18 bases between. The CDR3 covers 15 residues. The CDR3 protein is CASSPFSPLGSEQYF. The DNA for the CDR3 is TGTGCCAGCTCACCGTTTTCGCCCCTAGGCTCCGAGCAGTACTTC.

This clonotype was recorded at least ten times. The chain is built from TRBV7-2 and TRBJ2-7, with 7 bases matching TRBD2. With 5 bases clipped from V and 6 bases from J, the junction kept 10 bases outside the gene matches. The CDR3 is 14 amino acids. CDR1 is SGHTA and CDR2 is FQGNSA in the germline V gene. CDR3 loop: CASSPGLGHVEQYF. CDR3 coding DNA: TGTGCCAGCAGCCCCGGACTAGGGCACGTCGAGCAGTACTTC. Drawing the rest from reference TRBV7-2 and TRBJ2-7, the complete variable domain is GAGVSQSPSNKVTEKGKDVELRCDPISGHTALYWYRQSLGQGLEFLIYFQGNSAPDKSGLPSDRFSAERTGGSVSTLTIQRTQQEDSAVYLCASSPGLGHVEQYFGPGTRLTVT.

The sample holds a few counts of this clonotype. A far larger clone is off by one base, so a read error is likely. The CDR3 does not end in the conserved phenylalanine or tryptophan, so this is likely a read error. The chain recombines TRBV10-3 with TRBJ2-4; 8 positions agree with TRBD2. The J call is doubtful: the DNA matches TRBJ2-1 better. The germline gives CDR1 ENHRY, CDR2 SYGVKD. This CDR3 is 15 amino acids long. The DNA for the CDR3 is TGTGCCATCAGTGGGGGCGGGGGGTCCTACAATGAGCAGTTCCTC. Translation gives CAISGGGGSYNEQFL.